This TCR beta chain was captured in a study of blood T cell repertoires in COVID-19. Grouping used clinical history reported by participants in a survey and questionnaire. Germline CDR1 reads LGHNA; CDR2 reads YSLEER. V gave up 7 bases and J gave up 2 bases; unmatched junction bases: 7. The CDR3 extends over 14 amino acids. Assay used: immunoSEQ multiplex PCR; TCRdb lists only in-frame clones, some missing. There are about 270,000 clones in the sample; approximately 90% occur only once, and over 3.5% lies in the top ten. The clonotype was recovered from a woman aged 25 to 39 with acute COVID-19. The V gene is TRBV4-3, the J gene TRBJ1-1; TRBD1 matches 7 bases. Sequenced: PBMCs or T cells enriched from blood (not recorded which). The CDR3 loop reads CASTSDRDNTEAFF. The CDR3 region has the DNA TGCGCCAGCACCTCCGACAGGGATAACACTGAAGCTTTCTTT.